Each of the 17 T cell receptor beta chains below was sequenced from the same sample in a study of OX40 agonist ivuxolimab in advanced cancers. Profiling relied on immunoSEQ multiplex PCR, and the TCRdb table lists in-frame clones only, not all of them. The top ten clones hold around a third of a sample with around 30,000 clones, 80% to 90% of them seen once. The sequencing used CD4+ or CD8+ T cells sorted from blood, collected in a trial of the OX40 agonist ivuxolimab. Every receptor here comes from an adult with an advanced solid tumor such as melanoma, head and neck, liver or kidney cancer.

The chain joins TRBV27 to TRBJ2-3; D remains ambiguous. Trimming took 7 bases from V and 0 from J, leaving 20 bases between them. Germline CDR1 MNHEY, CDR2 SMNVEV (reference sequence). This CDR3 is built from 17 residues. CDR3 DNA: TGTGCCAGCATCCGCTCCTTTGGCGGAGCTAGCACAGATACGCAGTATTTT. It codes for CASIRSFGGASTDTQYF.

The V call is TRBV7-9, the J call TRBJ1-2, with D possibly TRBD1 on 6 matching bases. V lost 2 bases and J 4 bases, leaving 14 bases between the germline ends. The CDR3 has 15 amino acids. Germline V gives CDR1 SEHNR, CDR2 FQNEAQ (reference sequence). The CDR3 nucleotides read TGTGCCAGCAGCTTAAGTACAGGGAAAAGCTATGGCTACACCTTC. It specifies CASSLSTGKSYGYTF.

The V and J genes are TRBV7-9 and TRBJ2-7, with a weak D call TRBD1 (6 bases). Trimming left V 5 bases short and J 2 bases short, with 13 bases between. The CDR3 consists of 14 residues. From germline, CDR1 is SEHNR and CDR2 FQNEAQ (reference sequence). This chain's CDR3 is CASSHSQGPYEQYF. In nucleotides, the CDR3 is TGTGCCAGCAGCCACTCACAGGGACCCTACGAGCAGTACTTC.

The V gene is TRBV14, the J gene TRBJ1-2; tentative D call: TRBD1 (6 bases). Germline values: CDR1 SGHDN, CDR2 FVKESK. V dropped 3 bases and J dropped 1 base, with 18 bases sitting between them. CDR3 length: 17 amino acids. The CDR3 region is CASSQNRDRSGNYGYTF. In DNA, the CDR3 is TGTGCCAGCAGCCAGAACAGGGATAGAAGTGGTAACTATGGCTACACCTTC.

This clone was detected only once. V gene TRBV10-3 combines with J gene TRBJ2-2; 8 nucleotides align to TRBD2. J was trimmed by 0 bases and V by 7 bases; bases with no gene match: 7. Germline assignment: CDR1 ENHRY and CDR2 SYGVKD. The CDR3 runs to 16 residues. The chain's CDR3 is CAITDPGGPNTGELFF. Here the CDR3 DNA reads TGTGCCATCACAGACCCGGGAGGGCCGAACACCGGGGAGCTGTTTTTT.

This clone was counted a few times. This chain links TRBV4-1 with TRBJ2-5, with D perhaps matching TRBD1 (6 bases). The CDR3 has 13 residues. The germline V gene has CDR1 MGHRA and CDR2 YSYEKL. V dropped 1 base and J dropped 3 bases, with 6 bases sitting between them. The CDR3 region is CASSQAGEETQYF. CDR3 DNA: TGCGCCAGCAGCCAAGCAGGGGAAGAGACCCAGTACTTC.

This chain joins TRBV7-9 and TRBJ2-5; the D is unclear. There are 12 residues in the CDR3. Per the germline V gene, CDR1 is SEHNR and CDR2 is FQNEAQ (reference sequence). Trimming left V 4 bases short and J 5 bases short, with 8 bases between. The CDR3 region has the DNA TGTGCCAGCAGCTCTAGTTGGGAGACCCAGTACTTC. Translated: CASSSSWETQYF.

The CDR3 nucleotides read TGTGCCAGCAGCTTATCCAGGGGCACTGAAGCTTTCTTT. Amino acids: CASSLSRGTEAFF. The rearrangement links TRBV7-3 to TRBJ1-1; possible D gene TRBD1, 6 bases. The V gene lost 2 bases and the J gene lost 4 bases, with 8 bases spanning the gap. Germline loops: CDR1 SGHTA, CDR2 FQGTGA. The CDR3 totals 13 residues.

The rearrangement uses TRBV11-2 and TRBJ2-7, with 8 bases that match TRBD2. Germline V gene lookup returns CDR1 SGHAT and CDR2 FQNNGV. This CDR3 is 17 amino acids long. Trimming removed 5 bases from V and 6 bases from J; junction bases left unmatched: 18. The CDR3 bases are TGTGCCAGCAGCCACCCTGTGGGGAGCGGGAGTGTGGGCGAGCAGTACTTC. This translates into CASSHPVGSGSVGEQYF.

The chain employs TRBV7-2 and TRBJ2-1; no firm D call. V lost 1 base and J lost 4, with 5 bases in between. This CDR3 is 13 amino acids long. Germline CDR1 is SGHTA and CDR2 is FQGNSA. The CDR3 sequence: CASSLVSYNEQFF. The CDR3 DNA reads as TGTGCCAGCAGCTTAGTATCGTACAATGAGCAGTTCTTC.

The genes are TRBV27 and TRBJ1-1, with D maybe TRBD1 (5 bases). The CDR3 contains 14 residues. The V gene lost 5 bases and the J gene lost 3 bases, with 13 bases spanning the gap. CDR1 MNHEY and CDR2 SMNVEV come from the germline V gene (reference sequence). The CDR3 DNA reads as TGTGCCAGCAGTCCGACGGGGGTTTACACTGAAGCTTTCTTT. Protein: CASSPTGVYTEAFF.

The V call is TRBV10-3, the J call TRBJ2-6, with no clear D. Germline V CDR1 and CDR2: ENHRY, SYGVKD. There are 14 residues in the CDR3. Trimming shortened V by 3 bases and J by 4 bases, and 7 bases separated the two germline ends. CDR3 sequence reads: CAISEGSGANVLTF. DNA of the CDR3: TGTGCCATCAGTGAAGGGTCCGGGGCCAACGTCCTGACTTTC.

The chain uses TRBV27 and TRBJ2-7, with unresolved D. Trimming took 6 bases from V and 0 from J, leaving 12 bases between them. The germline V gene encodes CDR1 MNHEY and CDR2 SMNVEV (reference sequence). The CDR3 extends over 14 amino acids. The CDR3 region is CASSPKLSSYEQYF. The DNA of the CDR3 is TGTGCCAGCAGCCCTAAACTTAGCTCCTACGAGCAGTACTTC.

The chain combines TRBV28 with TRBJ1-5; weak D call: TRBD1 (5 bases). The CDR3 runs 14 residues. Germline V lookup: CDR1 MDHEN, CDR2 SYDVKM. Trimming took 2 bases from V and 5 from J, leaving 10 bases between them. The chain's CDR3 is CASSLIAGHQPQHF. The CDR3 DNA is TGTGCCAGCAGTTTAATAGCAGGGCATCAGCCCCAGCATTTT. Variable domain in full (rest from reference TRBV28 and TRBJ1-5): DVKVTQSSRYLVKRTGEKVFLECVQDMDHENMFWYRQDPGLGLRLIYFSYDVKMKEKGDIPEGYSVSREKKERFSLILESASTNQTSMYLCASSLIAGHQPQHFGDGTRLSIL.

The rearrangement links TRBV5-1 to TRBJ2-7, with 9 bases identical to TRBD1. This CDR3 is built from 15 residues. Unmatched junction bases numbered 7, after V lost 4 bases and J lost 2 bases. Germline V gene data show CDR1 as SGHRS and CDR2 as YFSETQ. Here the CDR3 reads CASSLDRGSTYEQYF. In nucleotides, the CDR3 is TGCGCCAGCAGCCTGGACAGGGGTTCCACCTACGAGCAGTACTTC.

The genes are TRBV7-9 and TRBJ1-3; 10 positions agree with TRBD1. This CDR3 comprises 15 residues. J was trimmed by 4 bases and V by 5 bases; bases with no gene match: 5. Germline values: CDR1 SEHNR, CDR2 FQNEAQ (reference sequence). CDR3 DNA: TGTGCCAGCAGCCGGACAGGGGGTGACGGAAACACCATATATTTT. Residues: CASSRTGGDGNTIYF.

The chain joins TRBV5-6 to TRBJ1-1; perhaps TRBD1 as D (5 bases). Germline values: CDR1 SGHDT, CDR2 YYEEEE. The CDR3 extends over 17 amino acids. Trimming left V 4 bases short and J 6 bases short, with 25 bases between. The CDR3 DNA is TGTGCCAGCAGCCCCCGAAACAGGCGGCGTACGGAGCCTGAAGCTTTCTTT. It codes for CASSPRNRRRTEPEAFF.